The 3 T cell receptor beta chains in this list originate from one sample, sequenced in a study of T cells in localized non-small cell lung cancer. The table came from immunoSEQ multiplex PCR; TCRdb's copy has only in-frame clones and leaves some out. Counted here are 65,000 to 90,000 clones, over 60% occurring once; the ten biggest clones make up about a fifth. The input for sequencing was PBMCs, taken before any cancer treatment. The receptor source for this set is a man aged 35 to 70 with stage II squamous cell lung carcinoma.

The chain joins TRBV4-1 to TRBJ1-3; TRBD1 is a possible D gene (5 bases). V lost 1 base and J lost 0, with 13 bases in between. CDR1 is MGHRA, CDR2 YSYEKL, per germline. This CDR3 is 17 amino acids long. In DNA, the CDR3 is TGCGCCAGCAGCCAAGGAATCTGGGGGAGCTCTGGAAACACCATATATTTT. This sequence encodes CASSQGIWGSSGNTIYF.

The chain is built from TRBV13 and TRBJ1-1; the match to TRBD1 covers 9 bases. J was trimmed by 5 bases and V by 5 bases; bases with no gene match: 6. The CDR3 consists of 14 residues. Germline V gives CDR1 PRHDT, CDR2 FYEKMQ (reference sequence). The CDR3 bases are TGTGCCAGCAGCCCGGACAGGGGAAGGACTGAAGCTTTCTTT. Encoded protein: CASSPDRGRTEAFF.

This rearrangement joins TRBV9 to TRBJ1-3, with unresolved D. The CDR3 totals 14 residues. V was trimmed by 4 bases and J by 4 bases, leaving 12 bases between them. CDR1 and CDR2 from the germline V gene are SGDLS and YYNGEE. CDR3 coding DNA: TGTGCCAGCAGCCCGGAGGGCCCAGGAAACACCATATATTTT. Its protein product is CASSPEGPGNTIYF.